A selection of T cell receptor beta chains follows, all from one sample in a study of T-cell memory formation after mild COVID-19. Using its own MiXCR run on the 5' RACE reads, TCRdb lists one record per CDR3 protein. The repertoire holds approximately 300,000 distinct CDR3 sequences, with 15% to 20% as singletons. What was sequenced was PBMCs or a T cell subset sorted from them (not recorded which). The receptors derive from a man in his late teens or twenties who had mild COVID-19 (a few samples of this study predate the infection). Cell type and time point are not known. CDR3s include the opening cysteine and the closing phenylalanine or tryptophan. The D gene is left open where the match is weak. Clone size is shown for a subset of rows, as once, few, many or a class of expanded clone.

size: -
V: TRBV11-2
J: TRBJ2-3
D: -
CDR3: CASSLDSRTSTDTQYF
DNA: TGTGCCAGCAGCTTAGACAGCCGGACTAGCACAGATACGCAGTATTTT

size: few
V: TRBV9
J: TRBJ1-2
D: TRBD1
CDR3: CASSARQGLIYGYTF
DNA: TGTGCCAGCAGCGCCCGACAGGGCCTGATCTATGGCTACACCTTC

size: -
V: TRBV7-9
J: TRBJ1-4
D: -
CDR3: CASTVDVGEKLFF
DNA: TGTGCCAGCACCGTGGACGTTGGTGAAAAACTGTTTTTT

size: few
V: TRBV28
J: TRBJ2-3
D: -
CDR3: CASRTPATDTQYF
DNA: TGTGCCAGCAGGACTCCCGCTACAGATACGCAGTATTTT

size: once
V: TRBV12-3/TRBV12-4
J: TRBJ2-3
D: -
CDR3: CASRIASTDTQYF
DNA: TGTGCCAGCCGCATTGCAAGCACAGATACGCAGTATTTT

size: many
V: TRBV10-1
J: TRBJ2-4
D: -
CDR3: CASSVGMGNIQYF
DNA: TGCGCCAGCAGTGTAGGGATGGGAAACATTCAGTACTTC

size: -
V: TRBV6-5
J: TRBJ2-3
D: -
CDR3: CASSWLPAGTDTQYF
DNA: TGTGCCAGCAGTTGGCTCCCGGCGGGGACAGATACGCAGTATTTT

size: -
V: TRBV7-9
J: TRBJ2-3
D: -
CDR3: CASSFEGPPTDTQYF
DNA: TGTGCCAGCAGCTTTGAGGGGCCTCCCACAGATACGCAGTATTTT

size: -
V: TRBV15
J: TRBJ1-1
D: -
CDR3: CATSRDRGASEAFF
DNA: TGTGCCACCAGCAGAGATCGGGGCGCGAGTGAAGCTTTCTTT

size: -
V: TRBV12-3/TRBV12-4
J: TRBJ2-1
D: -
CDR3: CASSLEGDEQFF
DNA: TGTGCCAGCAGCCTAGAAGGCGATGAGCAGTTCTTC

size: few
V: TRBV20-1
J: TRBJ2-5
D: -
CDR3: CSAGREGVRETQYF
DNA: TGCAGTGCTGGAAGAGAGGGAGTCCGAGAGACCCAGTACTTC

size: few
V: TRBV29-1
J: TRBJ2-5
D: TRBD1
CDR3: CSAGQGSETQYF
DNA: TGCAGCGCCGGACAGGGGTCGGAGACCCAGTACTTC

size: -
V: TRBV20-1
J: TRBJ1-2
D: -
CDR3: CSASVPARGYGYTF
DNA: TGCAGTGCTAGTGTCCCAGCGAGGGGTTATGGCTACACCTTC

size: -
V: TRBV4-3
J: TRBJ2-7
D: -
CDR3: CASSHGGRSEQYF
DNA: TGCGCCAGCAGCCATGGGGGGCGAAGCGAGCAGTACTTC

size: few
V: TRBV30
J: TRBJ1-5
D: TRBD1
CDR3: CAWSLGHTGGQPQHF
DNA: TGTGCCTGGAGTTTGGGACACACAGGGGGTCAGCCCCAGCATTTT

size: many
V: TRBV9
J: TRBJ1-1
D: -
CDR3: CASSGGGNTEAFF
DNA: TGTGCCAGCAGCGGTGGCGGAAACACTGAAGCTTTCTTT

size: -
V: TRBV18
J: TRBJ1-2
D: -
CDR3: CASSQEGSGYTF
DNA: TGTGCCAGCTCACAGGAGGGGTCTGGCTACACCTTC

size: -
V: TRBV5-1
J: TRBJ1-2
D: -
CDR3: CASSPTGPGDYGYTF
DNA: TGCGCCAGCAGCCCCACCGGGCCTGGGGACTATGGCTACACCTTC

size: few
V: TRBV11-2
J: TRBJ2-1
D: TRBD1
CDR3: CASSLSTSYLDPGQGWDEQFF
DNA: TGTGCCAGCAGCTTATCAACTTCCTATCTCGACCCGGGACAGGGGTGGGATGAGCAGTTCTTC

size: -
V: TRBV7-2
J: TRBJ1-2
D: -
CDR3: CASSLDQQAVFYGYTF
DNA: TGTGCCAGCAGCTTAGATCAGCAGGCCGTTTTTTATGGCTACACCTTC

size: few
V: TRBV5-1
J: TRBJ2-1
D: TRBD2
CDR3: CASSWTSLEQFF
DNA: TGCGCCAGCAGCTGGACTAGCTTGGAGCAGTTCTTC

size: -
V: TRBV4-1
J: TRBJ1-1
D: -
CDR3: CASRQGLGVTEAFF
DNA: TGCGCCAGCAGACAGGGCTTGGGCGTCACTGAAGCTTTCTTT

size: few
V: TRBV13
J: TRBJ2-1
D: -
CDR3: CASARGYNEQFF
DNA: TGTGCCAGCGCACGGGGGTACAATGAGCAGTTCTTC

size: few
V: TRBV27
J: TRBJ2-7
D: -
CDR3: CASSPNLYEQYF
DNA: TGTGCCAGCAGTCCAAACCTCTACGAGCAGTACTTC

size: few
V: TRBV7-2
J: TRBJ2-5
D: -
CDR3: CASSVQAGPETQYF
DNA: TGTGCCAGCAGCGTTCAGGCGGGGCCAGAGACCCAGTACTTC

size: few
V: TRBV4-3
J: TRBJ1-6
D: -
CDR3: CASSPRGGTPLHF
DNA: TGCGCCAGCAGCCCCAGGGGTGGGACACCCCTCCACTTT

size: -
V: TRBV7-2
J: TRBJ1-1
D: -
CDR3: CASRYSLDGNTEAFF
DNA: TGTGCCAGCCGCTACAGTCTTGACGGGAACACTGAAGCTTTCTTT

size: -
V: TRBV7-9
J: TRBJ2-7
D: -
CDR3: CASSSRKYAYEQYF
DNA: TGTGCCAGCAGCTCGCGTAAGTACGCCTACGAGCAGTACTTC

size: -
V: TRBV7-3
J: TRBJ2-5
D: -
CDR3: CASSMGSRTVETQYF
DNA: TGTGCCAGCAGCATGGGATCACGGACGGTGGAGACCCAGTACTTC

size: -
V: TRBV7-9
J: TRBJ2-2
D: -
CDR3: CASSLRQISGELFF
DNA: TGTGCCAGCAGCTTACGACAGATCTCCGGGGAGCTGTTTTTT

size: -
V: TRBV6-5
J: TRBJ1-2
D: TRBD1
CDR3: CASSPGTAFGYTF
DNA: TGTGCCAGCAGCCCCGGGACAGCGTTTGGCTACACCTTC

size: -
V: TRBV10-3
J: TRBJ2-3
D: -
CDR3: CAISESAASPDTQYF
DNA: TGTGCCATCAGTGAGAGTGCAGCATCCCCAGATACGCAGTATTTT

size: many
V: TRBV11-2
J: TRBJ2-5
D: -
CDR3: CASSLRAGVPRETQYF
DNA: TGTGCCAGCAGCTTACGCGCGGGTGTTCCCCGGGAGACCCAGTACTTC

size: -
V: TRBV24-1
J: TRBJ2-1
D: -
CDR3: CATRLDEQFF
DNA: TGTGCCACACGATTGGATGAGCAGTTCTTC

size: -
V: TRBV12-3/TRBV12-4
J: TRBJ1-1
D: TRBD1
CDR3: CASSPRQGGENTEAFF
DNA: TGTGCCAGCAGCCCAAGACAGGGAGGGGAGAACACTGAAGCTTTCTTT

size: few
V: TRBV18
J: TRBJ1-1
D: -
CDR3: CASSPTAGWNTEAFF
DNA: TGTGCCAGCTCTCCAACCGCAGGGTGGAACACTGAAGCTTTCTTT